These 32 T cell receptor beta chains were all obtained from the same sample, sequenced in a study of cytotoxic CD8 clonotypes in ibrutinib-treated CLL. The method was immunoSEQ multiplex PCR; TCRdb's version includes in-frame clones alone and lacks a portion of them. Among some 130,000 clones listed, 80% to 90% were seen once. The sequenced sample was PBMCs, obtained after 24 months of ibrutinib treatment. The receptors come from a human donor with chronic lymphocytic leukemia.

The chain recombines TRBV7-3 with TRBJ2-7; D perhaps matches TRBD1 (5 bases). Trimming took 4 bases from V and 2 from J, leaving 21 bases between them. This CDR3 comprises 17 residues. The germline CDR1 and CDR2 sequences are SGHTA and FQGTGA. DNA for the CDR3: TGTGCCAGCAGCTACCCGAGGCAGACAGAACTTACCTACGAGCAGTACTTC. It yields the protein CASSYPRQTELTYEQYF. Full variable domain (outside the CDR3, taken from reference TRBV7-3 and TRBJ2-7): GAGVSQTPSNKVTEKGKYVELRCDPISGHTALYWYRQSLGQGPEFLIYFQGTGAADDSGLPNDRFFAVRPEGSVSTLKIQRTERGDSAVYLCASSYPRQTELTYEQYFGPGTRLTVT.

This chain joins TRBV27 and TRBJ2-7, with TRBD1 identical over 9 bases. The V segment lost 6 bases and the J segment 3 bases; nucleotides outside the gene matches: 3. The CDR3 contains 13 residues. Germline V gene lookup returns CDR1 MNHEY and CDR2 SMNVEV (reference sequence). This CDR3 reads CASRRTGVYEQYF. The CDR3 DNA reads TGTGCCAGCAGGCGGACAGGGGTCTACGAGCAGTACTTC.

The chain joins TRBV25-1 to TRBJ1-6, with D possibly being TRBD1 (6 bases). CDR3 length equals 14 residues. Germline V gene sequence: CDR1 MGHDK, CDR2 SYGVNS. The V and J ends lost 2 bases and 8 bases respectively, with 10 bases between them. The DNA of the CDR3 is TGTGCCAGCAGTGAAGTACAGGGATATTCACCCCTCCACTTT. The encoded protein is CASSEVQGYSPLHF.

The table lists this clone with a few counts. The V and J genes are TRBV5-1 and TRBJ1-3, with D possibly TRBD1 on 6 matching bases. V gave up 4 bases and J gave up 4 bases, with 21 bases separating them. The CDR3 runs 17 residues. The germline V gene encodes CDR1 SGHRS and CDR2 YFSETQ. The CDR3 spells CASSESPGAGSGNTIYF. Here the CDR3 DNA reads TGCGCCAGCAGCGAGTCCCCAGGGGCAGGGTCCGGAAACACCATATATTTT.

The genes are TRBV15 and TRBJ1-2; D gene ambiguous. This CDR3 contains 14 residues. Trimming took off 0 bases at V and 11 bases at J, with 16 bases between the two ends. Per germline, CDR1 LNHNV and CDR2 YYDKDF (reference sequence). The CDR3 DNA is TGTGCCACCAGCAGAGATTATCAGGCAGTGGGGTACACCTTC. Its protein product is CATSRDYQAVGYTF. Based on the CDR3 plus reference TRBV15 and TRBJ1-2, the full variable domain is DAMVIQNPRYQVTQFGKPVTLSCSQTLNHNVMYWYQQKSSQAPKLLFHYYDKDFNNEADTPDNFQSRRPNTSFCFLDIRSPGLGDTAMYLCATSRDYQAVGYTFGSGTRLTVV.

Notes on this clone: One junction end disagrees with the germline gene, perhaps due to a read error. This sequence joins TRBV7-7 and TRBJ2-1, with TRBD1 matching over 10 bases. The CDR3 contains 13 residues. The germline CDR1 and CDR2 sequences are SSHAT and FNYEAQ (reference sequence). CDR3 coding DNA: TGTGCTAGCAGCTTCGGACAGGGGGGACAGCAGTTCTTC. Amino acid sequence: CASSFGQGGQQFF.

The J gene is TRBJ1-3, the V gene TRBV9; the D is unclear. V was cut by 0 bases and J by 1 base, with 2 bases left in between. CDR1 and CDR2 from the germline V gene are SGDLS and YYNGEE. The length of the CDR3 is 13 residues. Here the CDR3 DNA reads TGTGCCAGCAGCGTAGAATCTGGAAACACCATATATTTT. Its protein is CASSVESGNTIYF.

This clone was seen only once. The chain's CDR3 is CATSRVGLQTNEAFF. CDR3 sequence (DNA): TGTGCCACCAGCAGAGTAGGTCTACAGACAAATGAAGCTTTCTTT. V gene TRBV15 combines with J gene TRBJ1-1; no clear D. Deletions cut 1 base from V and 7 bases from J, with 16 bases between. This CDR3 spans 15 amino acids. The V gene's germline CDR1 is LNHNV and CDR2 YYDKDF (reference sequence). The full variable domain, in which reference TRBV15 and TRBJ1-1 provide the parts outside the CDR3, is DAMVIQNPRYQVTQFGKPVTLSCSQTLNHNVMYWYQQKSSQAPKLLFHYYDKDFNNEADTPDNFQSRRPNTSFCFLDIRSPGLGDTAMYLCATSRVGLQTNEAFFGQGTRLTVV.

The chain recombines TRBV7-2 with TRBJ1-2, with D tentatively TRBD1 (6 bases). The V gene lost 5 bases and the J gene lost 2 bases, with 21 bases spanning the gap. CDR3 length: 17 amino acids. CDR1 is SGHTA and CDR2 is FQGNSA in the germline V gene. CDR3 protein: CASSVGGRGRRNYGYTF. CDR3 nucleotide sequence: TGTGCCAGCAGCGTTGGGGGCCGGGGGAGAAGGAACTATGGCTACACCTTC.

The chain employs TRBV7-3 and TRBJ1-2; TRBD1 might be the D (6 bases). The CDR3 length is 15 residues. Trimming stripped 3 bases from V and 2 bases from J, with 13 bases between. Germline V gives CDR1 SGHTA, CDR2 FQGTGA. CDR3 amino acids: CASSLFGGANYGYTF. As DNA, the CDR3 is TGTGCCAGCAGCTTGTTCGGGGGCGCGAACTATGGCTACACCTTC.

CDR3 nucleotides: TGTGCCAGTAGCTGGGACCTCTATGGCTACACCTTC. Translating it yields CASSWDLYGYTF. The chain links TRBV19 to TRBJ1-2; possible D gene TRBD1, 5 bases. CDR3 size: 12 residues. V dropped 6 bases and J dropped 4 bases, with 9 bases sitting between them. CDR1 and CDR2 (germline): LNHDA, SQIVND (reference sequence).

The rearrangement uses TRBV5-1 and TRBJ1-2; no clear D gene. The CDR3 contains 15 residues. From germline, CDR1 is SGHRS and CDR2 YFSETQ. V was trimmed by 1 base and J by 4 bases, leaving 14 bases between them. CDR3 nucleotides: TGCGCCAGCAGCTTGACCCATCTCTCGACCTATGGCTACACCTTC. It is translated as CASSLTHLSTYGYTF.

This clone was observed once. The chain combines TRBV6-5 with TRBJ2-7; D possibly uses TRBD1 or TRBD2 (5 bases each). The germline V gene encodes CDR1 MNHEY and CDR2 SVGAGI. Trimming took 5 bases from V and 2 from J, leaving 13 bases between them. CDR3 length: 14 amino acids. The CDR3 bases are TGTGCCAGCAGTCTCGTGGGGGAGACCTACGAGCAGTACTTC. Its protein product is CASSLVGETYEQYF.

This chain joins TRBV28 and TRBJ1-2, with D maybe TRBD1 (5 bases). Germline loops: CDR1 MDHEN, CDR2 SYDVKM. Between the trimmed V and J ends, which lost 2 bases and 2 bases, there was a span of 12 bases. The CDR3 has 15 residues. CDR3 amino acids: CASSLVSRGNYGYTF. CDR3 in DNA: TGTGCCAGCAGTTTAGTTTCCCGGGGGAACTATGGCTACACCTTC.

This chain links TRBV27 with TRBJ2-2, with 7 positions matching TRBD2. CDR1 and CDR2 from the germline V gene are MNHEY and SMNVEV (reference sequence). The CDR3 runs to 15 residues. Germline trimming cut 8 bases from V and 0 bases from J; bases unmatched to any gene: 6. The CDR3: CASGAGIANTGELFF. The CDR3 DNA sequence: TGTGCCAGCGGAGCGGGAATAGCGAACACCGGGGAGCTGTTTTTT.

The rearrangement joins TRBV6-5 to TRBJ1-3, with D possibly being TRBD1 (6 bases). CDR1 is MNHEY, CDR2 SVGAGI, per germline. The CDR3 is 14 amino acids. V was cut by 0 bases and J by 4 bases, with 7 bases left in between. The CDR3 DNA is TGTGCCAGCAGTTACTCGGGGACAGGAAACACCATATATTTT. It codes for CASSYSGTGNTIYF.

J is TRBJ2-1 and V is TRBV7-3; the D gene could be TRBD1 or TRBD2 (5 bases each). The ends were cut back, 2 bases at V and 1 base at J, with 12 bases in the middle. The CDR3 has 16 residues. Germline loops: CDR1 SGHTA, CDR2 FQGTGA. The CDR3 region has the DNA TGTGCCAGCAGCTTACACCGGGACGGATCCTACAATGAGCAGTTCTTC. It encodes CASSLHRDGSYNEQFF.

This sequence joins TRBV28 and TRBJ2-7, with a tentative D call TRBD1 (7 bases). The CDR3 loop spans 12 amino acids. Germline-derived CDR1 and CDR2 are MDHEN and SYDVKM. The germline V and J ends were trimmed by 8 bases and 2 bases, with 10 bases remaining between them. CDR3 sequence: CASAGQPYEQYF. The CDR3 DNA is TGTGCCAGCGCGGGACAGCCCTACGAGCAGTACTTC.

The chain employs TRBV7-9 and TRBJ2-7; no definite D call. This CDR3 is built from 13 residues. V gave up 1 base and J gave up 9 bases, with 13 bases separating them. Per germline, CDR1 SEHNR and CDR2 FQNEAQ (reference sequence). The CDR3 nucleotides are TGTGCCAGCAGCTTAGAGGATCGGGTGGGGCAGTACTTC. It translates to CASSLEDRVGQYF.

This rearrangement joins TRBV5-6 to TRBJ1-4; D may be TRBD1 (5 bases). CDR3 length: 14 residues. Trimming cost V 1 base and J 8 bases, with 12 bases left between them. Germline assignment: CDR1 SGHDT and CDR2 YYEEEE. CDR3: CASSLRQGSEKLFF. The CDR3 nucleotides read TGTGCCAGCAGCTTGCGGCAGGGAAGCGAAAAACTGTTTTTT.

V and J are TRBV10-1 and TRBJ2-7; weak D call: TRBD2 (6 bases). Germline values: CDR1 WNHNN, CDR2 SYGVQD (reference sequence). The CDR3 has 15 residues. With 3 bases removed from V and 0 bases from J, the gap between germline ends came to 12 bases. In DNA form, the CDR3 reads TGCGCCAGCAGTGAAAGGCGGGAAAGCTCCTACGAGCAGTACTTC. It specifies CASSERRESSYEQYF.

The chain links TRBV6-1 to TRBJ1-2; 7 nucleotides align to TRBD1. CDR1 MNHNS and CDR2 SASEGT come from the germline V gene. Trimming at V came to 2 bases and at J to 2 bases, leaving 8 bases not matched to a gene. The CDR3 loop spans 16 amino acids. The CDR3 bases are TGTGCCAGCAGTGAATCCGGGACAGCAAGCAACTATGGCTACACCTTC. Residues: CASSESGTASNYGYTF.

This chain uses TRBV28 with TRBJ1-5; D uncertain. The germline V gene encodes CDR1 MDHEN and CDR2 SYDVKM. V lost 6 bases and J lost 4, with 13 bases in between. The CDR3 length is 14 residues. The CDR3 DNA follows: TGTGCCAGCAGGACCGGCTACCAAAATCAGCCCCAGCATTTT. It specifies CASRTGYQNQPQHF.

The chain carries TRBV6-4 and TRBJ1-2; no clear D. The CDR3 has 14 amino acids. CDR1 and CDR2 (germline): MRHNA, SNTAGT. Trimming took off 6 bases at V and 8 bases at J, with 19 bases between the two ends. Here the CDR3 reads CASSKDRQMDGYTF. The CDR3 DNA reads TGTGCCAGCAGCAAGGACCGTCAAATGGACGGCTACACCTTC.

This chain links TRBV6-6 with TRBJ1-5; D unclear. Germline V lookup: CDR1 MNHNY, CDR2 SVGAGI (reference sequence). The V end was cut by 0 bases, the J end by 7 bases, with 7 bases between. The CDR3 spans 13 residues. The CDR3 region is CASSYSGQQPQHF. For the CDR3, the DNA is TGTGCCAGCAGTTACTCTGGGCAGCAGCCCCAGCATTTT.

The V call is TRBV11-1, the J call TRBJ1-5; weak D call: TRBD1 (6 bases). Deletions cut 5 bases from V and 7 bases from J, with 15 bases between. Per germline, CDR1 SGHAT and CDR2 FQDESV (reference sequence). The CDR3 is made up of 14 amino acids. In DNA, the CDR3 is TGTGCCAGCAGCCGAGGGGGGGGCCACCAGCCCCAGCATTTT. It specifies CASSRGGGHQPQHF.

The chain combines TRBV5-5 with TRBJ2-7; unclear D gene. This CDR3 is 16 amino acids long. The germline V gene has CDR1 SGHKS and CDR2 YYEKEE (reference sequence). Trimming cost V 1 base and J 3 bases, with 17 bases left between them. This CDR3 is CASSLSPTGPHYEQYF. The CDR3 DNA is TGTGCCAGCAGCTTGTCTCCCACGGGCCCGCACTACGAGCAGTACTTC.

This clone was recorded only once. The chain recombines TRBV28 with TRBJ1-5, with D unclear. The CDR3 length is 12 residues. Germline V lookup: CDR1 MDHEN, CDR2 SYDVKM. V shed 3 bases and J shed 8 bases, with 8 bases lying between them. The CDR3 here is CASSLLKEPQHF. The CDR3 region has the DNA TGTGCCAGCAGTTTGCTTAAGGAGCCCCAGCATTTT.

Here the CDR3 reads CASSSTGESYNEQFF. The CDR3 DNA sequence: TGTGCCAGCAGTTCGACAGGGGAATCCTACAATGAGCAGTTCTTC. The rearrangement uses TRBV6-6 and TRBJ2-1, with 8 nucleotides matching TRBD1. The CDR3 contains 15 residues. CDR1 is MNHNY, CDR2 SVGAGI, per germline (reference sequence). V shed 4 bases, J shed 1 base, and the junction held 3 bases outside the gene matches.

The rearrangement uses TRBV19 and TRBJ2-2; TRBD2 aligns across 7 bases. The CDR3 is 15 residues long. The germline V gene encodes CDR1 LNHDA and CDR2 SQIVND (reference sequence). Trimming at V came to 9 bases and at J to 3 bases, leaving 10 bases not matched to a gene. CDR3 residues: CASAVASGYTGELFF. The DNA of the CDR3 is TGTGCCAGCGCCGTCGCTAGCGGATACACCGGGGAGCTGTTTTTT.

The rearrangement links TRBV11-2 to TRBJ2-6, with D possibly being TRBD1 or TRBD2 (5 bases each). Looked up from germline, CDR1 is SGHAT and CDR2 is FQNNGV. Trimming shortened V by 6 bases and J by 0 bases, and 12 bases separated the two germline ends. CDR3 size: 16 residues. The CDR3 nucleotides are TGTGCCAGCAGACCGGCTGGGGGCTCTGGGGCCAACGTCCTGACTTTC. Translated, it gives CASRPAGGSGANVLTF.

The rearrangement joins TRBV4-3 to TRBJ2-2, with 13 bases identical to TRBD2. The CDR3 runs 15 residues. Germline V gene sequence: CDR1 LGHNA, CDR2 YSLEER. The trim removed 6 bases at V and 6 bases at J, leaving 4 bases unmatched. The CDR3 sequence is CASSRTSGGPGELFF. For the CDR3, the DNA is TGCGCCAGCAGTCGGACTAGCGGGGGTCCCGGGGAGCTGTTTTTT.